This TCR beta chain stems from a study of blood T cell repertoires in COVID-19. Whole-study context: T cells, B-cell-depleted T cells, or PBMCs provided the cDNA or gDNA that served as material.

Participant-reported clinical history was the basis for cohort assignment. Here immunoSEQ multiplex PCR was the method, and the copy in TCRdb shows in-frame clones only, minus some. This table holds about 330,000 clones, approximately 90% found once. This CDR3 is 17 amino acids long. CDR1 and CDR2 from the germline V gene are SGHAT and FQNNGV. The junction had 8 bases not matched to a gene; V was cut back by 4 bases and J by 4 bases. The chain links TRBV11-2 to TRBJ2-1; the match to TRBD2 covers 12 bases. The TCR was taken from a woman aged 18-29 years who had recovered from COVID-19. Sequenced material: PBMCs or T cells enriched from blood (not recorded which). CDR3 in DNA: TGTGCCAGCAGCTCTAGCGGGAGGGAATACATGTACAATGAGCAGTTCTTC. It translates to CASSSSGREYMYNEQFF.